This T cell receptor beta chain was recorded in a study of long-term antiretroviral therapy in people with HIV. Trimming cost V 5 bases and J 1 base; bases outside gene matches: 4. This CDR3 region has 15 residues. The germline V gene encodes CDR1 SGHNT and CDR2 YENEEA. Researchers report immunoSEQ v3.0 was run at survey level. Produced via immunoSEQ multiplex PCR; TCRdb's table is partial and in-frame only. In the table there are just under 40,000 clones, roughly 90% of which are singletons. The material sequenced was unsorted PBMCs, taken just before starting antiretroviral therapy. The chain couples TRBV11-3 to TRBJ2-7, with 11 bases lining up with TRBD2. The sequence was collected from a woman aged 18-29 years with HIV. CDR3 nucleotide sequence: TGTGCCAGCAGCCCCGGGACTAGCGGATCCTACGAGCAGTACTTC. Its translation is CASSPGTSGSYEQYF.